This is a list of T cell receptor beta chains from one sample in a study of shared clonotypes between healthy human individuals. TCRdb's table, derived via immunoSEQ multiplex PCR, lists solely in-frame clones and lacks some. The top ten clones hold more than 0.85% of a sample with around 1.1 million clones, about 72% of them seen once. Sequencing was done on a sample of memory CD4+ T cells from PBMCs. These TCRs come from a man aged 18-30 years in good health. Some clones in this sample may be carry-over from other donors' samples. The CDR3 runs from the conserved cysteine through the conserved F or W.

j_call v_call cdr3_aa
TRBJ2-3 TRBV4-3 CASSYFGVDTQYF
TRBJ1-2 TRBV2 CASSGQGHGYTF
TRBJ2-7 TRBV28 CASSNRGVSSYEQYF
TRBJ1-3 TRBV7-2 CASSFAVSSGNTIYF
TRBJ2-3 TRBV11-1 CASSVGRRTDTQYF
TRBJ1-2 TRBV6-1 CAHRGTGGIYGYTF
TRBJ2-4 TRBV28 CASSSPGGTKNIQYF
TRBJ2-7 TRBV18 CASSPNRAYEQYF
TRBJ2-3 TRBV6-5 CASSKSGADTQYF
TRBJ2-6 TRBV6-5 CASSRQPGANVLTF
TRBJ2-3 TRBV6-1 CASITDVSGTDTQYF
TRBJ2-7 TRBV6-1 CASSEGGRAYEQYF
TRBJ2-2 TRBV30 CAWSVRKATGELFF
TRBJ2-3 TRBV11-3 CASSGRDSASTDTQYF
TRBJ2-2 TRBV5-6 CASNPWSSGNTGELFF